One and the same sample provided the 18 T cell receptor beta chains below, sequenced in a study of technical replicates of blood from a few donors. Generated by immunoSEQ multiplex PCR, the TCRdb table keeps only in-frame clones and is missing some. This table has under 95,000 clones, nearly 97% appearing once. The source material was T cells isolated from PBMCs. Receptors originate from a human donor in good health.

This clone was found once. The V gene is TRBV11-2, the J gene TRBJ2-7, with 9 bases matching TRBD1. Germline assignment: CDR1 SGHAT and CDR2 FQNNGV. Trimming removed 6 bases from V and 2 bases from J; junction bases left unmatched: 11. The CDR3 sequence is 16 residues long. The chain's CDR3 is CASRPIQGAIPYEQYF. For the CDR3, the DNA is TGTGCCAGCAGGCCTATACAGGGGGCAATCCCCTACGAGCAGTACTTC.

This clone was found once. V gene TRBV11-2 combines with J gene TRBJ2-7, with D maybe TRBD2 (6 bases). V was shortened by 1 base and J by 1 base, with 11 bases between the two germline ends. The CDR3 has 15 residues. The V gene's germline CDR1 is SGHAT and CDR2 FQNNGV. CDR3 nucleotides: TGTGCCAGCAGCTTAGCGGGAGATGGATCCTACGAGCAGTACTTC. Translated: CASSLAGDGSYEQYF.

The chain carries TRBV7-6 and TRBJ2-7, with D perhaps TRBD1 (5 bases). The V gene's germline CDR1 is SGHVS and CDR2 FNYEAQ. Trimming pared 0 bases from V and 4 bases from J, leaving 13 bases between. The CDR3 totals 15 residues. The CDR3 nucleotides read TGTGCCAGCAGCTTAGCGGGGCAGGGCTCTTACGAGCAGTACTTC. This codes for CASSLAGQGSYEQYF.

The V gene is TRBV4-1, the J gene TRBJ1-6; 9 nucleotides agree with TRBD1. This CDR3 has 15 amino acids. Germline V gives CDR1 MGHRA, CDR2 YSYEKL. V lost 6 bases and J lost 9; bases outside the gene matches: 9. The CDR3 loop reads CASRAGTGLGSPLHF. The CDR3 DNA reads TGCGCCAGCAGGGCCGGGACAGGGTTAGGTTCACCCCTCCACTTT.

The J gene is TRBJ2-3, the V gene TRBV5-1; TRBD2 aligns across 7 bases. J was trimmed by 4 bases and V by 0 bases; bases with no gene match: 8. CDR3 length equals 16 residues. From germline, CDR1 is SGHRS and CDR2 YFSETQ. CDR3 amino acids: CASSLGSGKGADTQYF. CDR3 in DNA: TGCGCCAGCAGCTTGGGGAGCGGGAAAGGGGCAGATACGCAGTATTTT.

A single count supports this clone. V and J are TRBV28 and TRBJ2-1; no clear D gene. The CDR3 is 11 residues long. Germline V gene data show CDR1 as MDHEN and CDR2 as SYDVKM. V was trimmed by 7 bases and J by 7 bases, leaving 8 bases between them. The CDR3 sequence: CASTTRNEQFF. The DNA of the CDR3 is TGTGCCAGCACAACGCGAAATGAGCAGTTCTTC. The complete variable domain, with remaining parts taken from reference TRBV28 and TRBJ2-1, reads DVKVTQSSRYLVKRTGEKVFLECVQDMDHENMFWYRQDPGLGLRLIYFSYDVKMKEKGDIPEGYSVSREKKERFSLILESASTNQTSMYLCASTTRNEQFFGPGTRLTVL.

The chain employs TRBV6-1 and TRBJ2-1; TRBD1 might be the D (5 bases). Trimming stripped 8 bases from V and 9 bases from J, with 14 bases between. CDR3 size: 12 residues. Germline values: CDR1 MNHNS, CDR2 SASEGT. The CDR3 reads CASALRGFEQFF. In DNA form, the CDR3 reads TGTGCCAGCGCGCTAAGGGGATTTGAGCAGTTCTTC.

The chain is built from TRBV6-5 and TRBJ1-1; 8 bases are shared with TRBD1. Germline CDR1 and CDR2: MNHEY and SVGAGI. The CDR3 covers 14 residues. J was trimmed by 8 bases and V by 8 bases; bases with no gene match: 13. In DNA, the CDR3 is TGTGCCAGCGCCCCAGGGGGCCCACACTTCGAAGCTTTCTTT. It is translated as CASAPGGPHFEAFF.

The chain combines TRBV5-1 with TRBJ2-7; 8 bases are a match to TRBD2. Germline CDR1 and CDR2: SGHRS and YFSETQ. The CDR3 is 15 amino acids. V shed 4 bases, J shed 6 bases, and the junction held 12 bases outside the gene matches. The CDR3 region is CASSQAGREGREQYF. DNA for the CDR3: TGCGCCAGCAGCCAGGCGGGCCGGGAGGGCCGCGAGCAGTACTTC.

The CDR3 here is CASSLYTTRSYNEQFF. DNA for the CDR3: TGTGCCAGCAGTTTATACACGACTCGATCCTACAATGAGCAGTTCTTC. The chain employs TRBV28 and TRBJ2-1; no reliable D call. In germline, CDR1 is MDHEN, CDR2 SYDVKM. The CDR3 runs to 16 residues. V lost 1 base to trimming and J lost 1 base, with 11 bases between them.

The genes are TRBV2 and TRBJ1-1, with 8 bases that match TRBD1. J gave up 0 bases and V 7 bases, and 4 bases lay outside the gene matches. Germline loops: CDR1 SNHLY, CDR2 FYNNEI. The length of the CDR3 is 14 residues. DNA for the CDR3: TGTGCCAGCACCCGGACAGGGATGAACACTGAAGCTTTCTTT. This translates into CASTRTGMNTEAFF.

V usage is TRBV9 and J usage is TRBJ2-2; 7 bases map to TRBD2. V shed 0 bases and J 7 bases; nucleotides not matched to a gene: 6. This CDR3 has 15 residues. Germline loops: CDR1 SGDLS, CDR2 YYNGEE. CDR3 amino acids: CASSVGAGTVGELFF. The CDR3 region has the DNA TGTGCCAGCAGCGTAGGAGCGGGGACGGTCGGGGAGCTGTTTTTT.

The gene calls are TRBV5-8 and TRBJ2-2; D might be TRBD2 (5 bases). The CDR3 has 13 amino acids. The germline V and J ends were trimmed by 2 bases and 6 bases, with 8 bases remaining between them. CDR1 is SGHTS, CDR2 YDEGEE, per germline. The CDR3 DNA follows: TGTGCCAGCAGCTTTATGAGGGCCGGGGAGCTGTTTTTT. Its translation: CASSFMRAGELFF.

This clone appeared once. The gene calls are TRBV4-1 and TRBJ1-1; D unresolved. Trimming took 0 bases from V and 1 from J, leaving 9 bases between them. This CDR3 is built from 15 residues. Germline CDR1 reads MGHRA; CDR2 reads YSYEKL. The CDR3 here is CASSQEAATNTEAFF. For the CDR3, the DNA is TGCGCCAGCAGCCAAGAAGCTGCTACGAACACTGAAGCTTTCTTT.

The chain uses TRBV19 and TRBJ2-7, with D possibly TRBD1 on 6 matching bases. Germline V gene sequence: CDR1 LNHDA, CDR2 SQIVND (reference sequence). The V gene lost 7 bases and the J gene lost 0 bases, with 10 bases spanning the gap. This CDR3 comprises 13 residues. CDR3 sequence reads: CASTQGLSYEQYF. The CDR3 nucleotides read TGTGCCAGTACGCAGGGGCTCTCCTACGAGCAGTACTTC.

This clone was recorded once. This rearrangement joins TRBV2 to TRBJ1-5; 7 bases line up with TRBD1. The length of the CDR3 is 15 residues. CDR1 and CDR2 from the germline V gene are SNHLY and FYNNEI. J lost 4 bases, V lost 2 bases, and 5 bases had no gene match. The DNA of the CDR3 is TGTGCCAGCAGTGAAATGGACAGGAGAAATCAGCCCCAGCATTTT. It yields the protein CASSEMDRRNQPQHF.

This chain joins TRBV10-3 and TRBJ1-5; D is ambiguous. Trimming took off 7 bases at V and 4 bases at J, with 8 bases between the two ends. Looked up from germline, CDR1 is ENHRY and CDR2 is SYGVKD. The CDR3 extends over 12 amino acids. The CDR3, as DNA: TGTGCCATCAAGGAGGAGAATCAGCCCCAGCATTTT. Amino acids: CAIKEENQPQHF.

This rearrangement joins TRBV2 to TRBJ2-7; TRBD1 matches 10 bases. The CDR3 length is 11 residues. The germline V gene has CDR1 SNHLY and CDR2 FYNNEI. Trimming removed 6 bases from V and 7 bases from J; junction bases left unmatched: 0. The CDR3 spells CASRDRGEQYF. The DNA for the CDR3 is TGTGCCAGCAGGGACAGGGGGGAGCAGTACTTC.